The TCR beta chain under discussion was sequenced for a study of cytomegalovirus exposure and HLA in healthy donors. CDR3 size: 14 residues. Germline CDR1 and CDR2: GTSNPN and SVGIG (reference sequence). The ends lost 3 bases at V and 3 bases at J; junction bases unmatched: 0. The PCR employed 60 Vbeta primers together with 13 Jbeta primers. TCRdb's table, derived via immunoSEQ multiplex PCR, lists solely in-frame clones and lacks some. With around 150,000 clones in the sample, the ten largest clones hold 2.1%. The V gene is TRBV30, the J gene TRBJ2-1; 12 nucleotides agree with TRBD2. The source material was PBMCs. The receptor was derived from a man aged 25-45 years in good health and CMV-seronegative. CDR3 coding DNA: TGTGCCTGGAGACTAGCGGGAGGCTACAATGAGCAGTTCTTC. It encodes CAWRLAGGYNEQFF.